This T cell receptor (beta chain) was sequenced in a study of cytomegalovirus exposure and HLA in healthy donors. V was trimmed by 5 bases and J by 6 bases, leaving 26 bases between them. The CDR3 totals 17 residues. Germline-derived CDR1 and CDR2 are SGHTA and FQGNSA. Profiled with immunoSEQ multiplex PCR; TCRdb holds only in-frame clones, not every one. This sample has roughly 100,000 clones, with about nine tenths found just once. The chain has TRBV7-2 and TRBJ2-7; the D gene is possibly TRBD2 (8 bases). This clonotype was obtained from a woman aged 18 to 35 in good health and CMV-seropositive. The sample taken for sequencing was PBMCs. CDR3 nucleotides: TGTGCCAGCAGCCCAGGACGGGAGGGGGCTCTTTCACGCGAGCAGTACTTC. This gives the protein CASSPGREGALSREQYF.